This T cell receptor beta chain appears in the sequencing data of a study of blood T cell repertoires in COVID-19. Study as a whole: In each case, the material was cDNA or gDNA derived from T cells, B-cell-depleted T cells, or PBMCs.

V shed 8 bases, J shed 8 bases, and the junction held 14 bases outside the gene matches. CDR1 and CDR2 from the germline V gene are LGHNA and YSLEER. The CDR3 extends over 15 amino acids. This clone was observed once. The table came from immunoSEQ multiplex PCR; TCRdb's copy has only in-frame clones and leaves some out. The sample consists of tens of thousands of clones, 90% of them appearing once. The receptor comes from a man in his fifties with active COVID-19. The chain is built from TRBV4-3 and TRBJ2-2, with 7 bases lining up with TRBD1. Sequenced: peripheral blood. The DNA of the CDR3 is TGCGCCAGCGAACCGGTAGGGGGCCGGAGTGGGGAGCTGTTTTTT. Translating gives CASEPVGGRSGELFF.